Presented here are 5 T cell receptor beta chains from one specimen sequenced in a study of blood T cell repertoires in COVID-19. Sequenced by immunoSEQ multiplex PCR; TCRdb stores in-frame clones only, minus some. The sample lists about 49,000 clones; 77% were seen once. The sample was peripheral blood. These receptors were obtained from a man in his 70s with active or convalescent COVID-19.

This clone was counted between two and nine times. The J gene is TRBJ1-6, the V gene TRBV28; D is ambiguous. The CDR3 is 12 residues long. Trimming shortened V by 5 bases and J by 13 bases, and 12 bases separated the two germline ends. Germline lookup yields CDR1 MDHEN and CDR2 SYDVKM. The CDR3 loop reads CASSNPNSPLHF. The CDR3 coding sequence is TGTGCCAGCAGTAATCCGAATAGTCCCCTCCACTTT.

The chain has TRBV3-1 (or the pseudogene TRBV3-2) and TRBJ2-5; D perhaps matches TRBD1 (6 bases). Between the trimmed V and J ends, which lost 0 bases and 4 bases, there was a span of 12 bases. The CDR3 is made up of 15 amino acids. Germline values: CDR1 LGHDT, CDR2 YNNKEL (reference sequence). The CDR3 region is CASSQDLSRGETQYF. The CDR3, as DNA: TGTGCCAGCAGCCAAGATCTTAGCAGGGGAGAGACCCAGTACTTC.

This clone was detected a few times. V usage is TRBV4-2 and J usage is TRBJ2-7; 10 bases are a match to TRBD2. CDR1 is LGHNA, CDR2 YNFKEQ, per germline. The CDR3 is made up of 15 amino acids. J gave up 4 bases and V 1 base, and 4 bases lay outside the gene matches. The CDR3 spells CASSQVASGGYEQYF. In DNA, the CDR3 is TGTGCCAGCAGCCAAGTGGCTAGCGGGGGTTACGAGCAGTACTTC.

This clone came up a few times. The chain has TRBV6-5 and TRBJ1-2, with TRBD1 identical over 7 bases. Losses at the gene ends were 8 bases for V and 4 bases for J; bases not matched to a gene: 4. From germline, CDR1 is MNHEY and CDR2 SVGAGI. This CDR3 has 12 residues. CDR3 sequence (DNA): TGTGCCAGCCGACAGGGAGCCTATGGCTACACCTTC. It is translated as CASRQGAYGYTF.

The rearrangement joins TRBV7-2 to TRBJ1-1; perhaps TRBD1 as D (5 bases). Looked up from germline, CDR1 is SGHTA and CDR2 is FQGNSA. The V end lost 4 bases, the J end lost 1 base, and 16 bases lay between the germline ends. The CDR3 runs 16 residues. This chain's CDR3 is CASSSGPGLGNTEAFF. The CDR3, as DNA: TGTGCCAGCAGCTCAGGTCCGGGACTCGGGAACACTGAAGCTTTCTTT.